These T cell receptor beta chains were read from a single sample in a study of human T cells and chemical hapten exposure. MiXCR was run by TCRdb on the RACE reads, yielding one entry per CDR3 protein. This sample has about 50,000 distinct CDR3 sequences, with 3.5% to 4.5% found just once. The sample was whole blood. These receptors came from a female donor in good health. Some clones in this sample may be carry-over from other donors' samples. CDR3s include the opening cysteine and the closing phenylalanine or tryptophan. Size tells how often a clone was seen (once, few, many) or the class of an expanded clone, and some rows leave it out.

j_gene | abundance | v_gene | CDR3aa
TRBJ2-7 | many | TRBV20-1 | CSAPLDNSYEQYF
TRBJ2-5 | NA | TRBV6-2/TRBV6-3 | CASSYGPGQGEGTQYF
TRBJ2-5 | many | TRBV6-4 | CASSDVGLSPEQETQYF
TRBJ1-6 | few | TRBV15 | CATSNSRDRGPPNSPLHF
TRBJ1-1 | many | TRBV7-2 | CASSLAGVTEAFF
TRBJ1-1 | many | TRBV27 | CASSLYRTAYTEAFF
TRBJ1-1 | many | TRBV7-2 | CASSPGLDRGAFF
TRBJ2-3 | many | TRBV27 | CASSSLDTQYF
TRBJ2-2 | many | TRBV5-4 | CASSFSRRGQDGELFF
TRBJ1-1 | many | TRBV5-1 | CASRKRQDTEAFF
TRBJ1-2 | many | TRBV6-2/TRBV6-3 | CASTPPPYTF
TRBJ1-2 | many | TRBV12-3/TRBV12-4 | CASSYGNYGYTF
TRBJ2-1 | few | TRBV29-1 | CSVRTDSYNEQFF
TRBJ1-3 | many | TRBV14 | CASRLSGNTIYF
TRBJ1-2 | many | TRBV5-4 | CASSLGGTYGYTF
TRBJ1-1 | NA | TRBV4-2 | CASSQVGRGDTEVFF
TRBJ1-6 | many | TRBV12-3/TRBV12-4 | CASTSGAHNSPLHF
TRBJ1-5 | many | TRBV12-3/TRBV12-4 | CASTFSRRGGARGQPQHF
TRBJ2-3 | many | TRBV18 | CASSPATDTQYF
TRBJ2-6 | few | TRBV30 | CAWSLGLASSGANVLTF
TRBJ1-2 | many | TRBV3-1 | CASSQYLLDRGYGYTF
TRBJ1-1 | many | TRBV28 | CASSPQGMGMNTEAFF
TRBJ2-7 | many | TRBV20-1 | CSARDLAGGDASEQYF
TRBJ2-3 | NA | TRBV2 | CASSGQGADTQYF
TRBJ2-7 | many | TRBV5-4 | CASSSRQGVEQYF
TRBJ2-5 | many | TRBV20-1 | CSARDRGHETQYF
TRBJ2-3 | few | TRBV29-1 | CSVDGLAGGTDTQYF
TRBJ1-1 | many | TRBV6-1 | CASSGTQITEAFF
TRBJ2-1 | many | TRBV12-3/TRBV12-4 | CASRETVLGGQFF
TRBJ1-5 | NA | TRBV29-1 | CSVSSGGGHRQPQHF
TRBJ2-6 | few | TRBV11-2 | CASSLDRLLLAGANVLTF
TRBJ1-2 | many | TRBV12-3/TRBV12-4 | CASSLVGGHHYGYTF
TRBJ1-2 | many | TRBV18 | CASSPRAGYGYTF
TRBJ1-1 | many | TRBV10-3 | CAISESSNTEAFF